Shown below are 25 T cell receptor beta chains from a single sample sequenced in a study of blood T cell repertoires in COVID-19. Assay used: immunoSEQ multiplex PCR; TCRdb lists only in-frame clones, some missing. The sample shows roughly 60,000 clones, around 83% of them seen only once. The sample taken for sequencing was peripheral blood. The receptors come from an older woman with acute or convalescent COVID-19.

The rearrangement joins TRBV30 to TRBJ1-1; TRBD1 matches 11 bases. The ends lost 0 bases at V and 0 bases at J; junction bases unmatched: 9. The CDR3 contains 18 residues. From germline, CDR1 is GTSNPN and CDR2 SVGIG (reference sequence). CDR3 loop: CAWSVPGQGAPMNTEAFF. The CDR3 DNA reads TGTGCCTGGAGTGTACCTGGACAGGGGGCCCCCATGAACACTGAAGCTTTCTTT.

The chain links TRBV30 to TRBJ2-1; 7 bases fit TRBD1. CDR1 and CDR2 (germline): GTSNPN, SVGIG (reference sequence). The CDR3 is 16 residues long. J was trimmed by 1 base and V by 3 bases; bases with no gene match: 9. In DNA, the CDR3 is TGTGCCTGGAGAGATAGGACAGGAAAGTCCTACAATGAGCAGTTCTTC. Protein sequence: CAWRDRTGKSYNEQFF.

The chain employs TRBV5-1 and TRBJ2-2; D possibly corresponds to TRBD2 (6 bases). V lost 0 bases and J 0 bases, leaving 9 bases between the germline ends. Germline-derived CDR1 and CDR2 are SGHRS and YFSETQ. This CDR3 spans 16 amino acids. The chain's CDR3 is CASSLVGGTNTGELFF. The DNA for the CDR3 is TGCGCCAGCAGCTTGGTTGGAGGGACGAACACCGGGGAGCTGTTTTTT.

V and J are TRBV20-1 and TRBJ2-7; 7 bases are shared with TRBD1. The CDR3 is 14 amino acids. Germline V lookup: CDR1 DFQATT, CDR2 SNEGSKA (reference sequence). Unmatched junction bases numbered 7, after V lost 3 bases and J lost 2 bases. CDR3 nucleotides: TGCAGTGCTAGTATAGGGGGCAGAGCCTACGAGCAGTACTTC. This encodes CSASIGGRAYEQYF.

V is TRBV6-5 and J is TRBJ1-6; D perhaps matches TRBD1 (6 bases). V shed 5 bases and J shed 8 bases, with 10 bases lying between them. Looked up from germline, CDR1 is MNHEY and CDR2 is SVGAGI. CDR3 length: 13 amino acids. CDR3 DNA: TGTGCCAGCAGTACAGGGATATATTCACCCCTCCACTTT. Translation gives CASSTGIYSPLHF.

The chain employs TRBV7-9 and TRBJ1-1; possibly TRBD1 for D (5 bases). The CDR3 totals 16 residues. V was cut by 5 bases and J by 0 bases, with 16 bases left in between. CDR1 and CDR2 (germline): SEHNR, FQNEAQ (reference sequence). In DNA, the CDR3 is TGTGCCAGCAGCCCCCGGACACGCTCAATGAACACTGAAGCTTTCTTT. Residues: CASSPRTRSMNTEAFF.

The rearrangement uses TRBV7-2 and TRBJ1-4; TRBD1 is a possible D gene (5 bases). This CDR3 has 14 residues. V shed 1 base and J shed 7 bases, with 10 bases lying between them. In germline, CDR1 is SGHTA, CDR2 FQGNSA. The CDR3 DNA reads TGTGCCAGCAGCTTAGGTCAGGGCAGTGAAAAACTGTTTTTT. Residues: CASSLGQGSEKLFF.

V is TRBV3-1 (or the pseudogene TRBV3-2) and J is TRBJ1-1; no definite D call. With 1 base removed from V and 5 bases from J, the gap between germline ends came to 14 bases. The CDR3 is 15 amino acids. CDR1 and CDR2 (germline): LGHDT, YNNKEL (reference sequence). The chain's CDR3 is CASSQAFEGGTEAFF. The CDR3 DNA reads TGTGCCAGCAGCCAAGCGTTTGAGGGAGGGACTGAAGCTTTCTTT.

The rearrangement uses TRBV7-8 and TRBJ1-1; 7 nucleotides line up with TRBD1. This CDR3 comprises 13 residues. CDR1 and CDR2 (germline): SGHVS, FQNEAQ. The junction had 4 bases not matched to a gene; V was cut back by 8 bases and J by 1 base. The CDR3 reads CASRTGWNTEAFF. The CDR3 DNA reads TGTGCCAGCCGGACAGGCTGGAACACTGAAGCTTTCTTT.

This clone was seen more than once but under ten times. The genes are TRBV11-2 and TRBJ2-1; 9 bases are shared with TRBD2. Germline V gives CDR1 SGHAT, CDR2 FQNNGV. The CDR3 extends over 18 amino acids. The V and J ends lost 5 bases and 10 bases, in that order; junction bases with no gene match: 21. The CDR3 region has the DNA TGTGCCAGCAGCATACTTCAGGGGGTAGCGGGGGCTCCCCGGGAGCAGTTCTTC. This sequence encodes CASSILQGVAGAPREQFF.

This sequence joins TRBV10-2 and TRBJ2-7; 9 bases map to TRBD2. The CDR3 runs 16 residues. V shed 3 bases and J 4 bases; nucleotides not matched to a gene: 10. Germline CDR1 reads WSHSY; CDR2 reads SAAADI. This chain's CDR3 is CASSDEGASGTYEQYF. The CDR3 nucleotides are TGCGCCAGCAGTGATGAAGGGGCTAGCGGGACTTACGAGCAGTACTTC.

Only one count was recorded for this clone. The V call is TRBV9, the J call TRBJ1-2; TRBD1 matches 7 bases. Trimming at V came to 3 bases and at J to 3 bases, leaving 11 bases not matched to a gene. The CDR3 is 16 residues long. The V gene's germline CDR1 is SGDLS and CDR2 YYNGEE. The chain's CDR3 is CASSAALTGEYYGYTF. In DNA, the CDR3 is TGTGCCAGCAGCGCAGCATTAACAGGGGAGTACTATGGCTACACCTTC.

The genes are TRBV7-9 and TRBJ1-5, with D uncertain. The CDR3 sequence is 14 residues long. V dropped 2 bases and J dropped 4 bases, with 9 bases sitting between them. CDR1 is SEHNR, CDR2 FQNEAQ, per germline (reference sequence). CDR3 DNA: TGTGCCAGCAGCTTACCAACAGTTAATCAGCCCCAGCATTTT. This gives the protein CASSLPTVNQPQHF.

CDR3 in amino acids: CASSTGTTGNTIYF. CDR3 bases: TGCGCCAGCAGCACAGGGACCACGGGAAACACCATATATTTT. The rearrangement joins TRBV5-1 to TRBJ1-3, with D possibly TRBD1 on 6 matching bases. The V end was cut by 4 bases, the J end by 4 bases, with 12 bases between. Germline V gene sequence: CDR1 SGHRS, CDR2 YFSETQ. CDR3 length equals 14 residues.

The table lists this clone with a few counts. The CDR3 region is CAISSSSYEQYF. In DNA, the CDR3 is TGTGCCATCAGCTCTAGCTCCTACGAGCAGTACTTC. This chain connects TRBV10-3 to TRBJ2-7; D remains unclear. The V and J ends lost 6 bases and 0 bases respectively, with 6 bases between them. This CDR3 region has 12 residues. Germline V CDR1 and CDR2: ENHRY, SYGVKD.

CDR3: CAISGGTSGYEQYF. The CDR3 DNA is TGTGCCATCAGTGGGGGGACTAGCGGGTACGAGCAGTACTTC. The chain joins TRBV10-3 to TRBJ2-7; 12 bases match TRBD2. J lost 4 bases, V lost 4 bases, and 2 bases had no gene match. Germline V gives CDR1 ENHRY, CDR2 SYGVKD. CDR3 length: 14 amino acids.

The genes are TRBV5-4 and TRBJ1-2; TRBD1 aligns across 9 bases. Germline V gives CDR1 SGHNT, CDR2 YYREEE (reference sequence). The CDR3 sequence is 15 residues long. After removal of 0 bases from V and 2 bases from J, the junction contained 2 bases not matched to a gene. CDR3 in amino acids: CASSLDRGLNYGYTF. CDR3 DNA: TGTGCCAGCAGCTTGGACAGGGGGCTAAACTATGGCTACACCTTC.

This chain links TRBV6-5 with TRBJ2-1; D call uncertain. The CDR3 is 12 residues long. Trimming stripped 3 bases from V and 10 bases from J, with 10 bases between. Germline V gene data show CDR1 as MNHEY and CDR2 as SVGAGI. The CDR3 DNA follows: TGTGCCAGCAGTTATCTGGGCTCCGAGCAGTTCTTC. Its protein is CASSYLGSEQFF.

Only one count was recorded for this clone. The chain employs TRBV5-1 and TRBJ2-1; 8 nucleotides match TRBD1. The CDR3 length is 14 residues. J lost 9 bases, V lost 5 bases, and 10 bases had no gene match. Germline CDR1 SGHRS, CDR2 YFSETQ. The CDR3 nucleotides are TGCGCCAGCAGGCGAGACGGACAGGGCGGTGAGCAGTTCTTC. Encoded protein: CASRRDGQGGEQFF.

This sequence joins TRBV6-5 and TRBJ1-4, with a tentative D call TRBD1 (6 bases). The CDR3 sequence is 14 residues long. Looked up from germline, CDR1 is MNHEY and CDR2 is SVGAGI. With 6 bases removed from V and 7 bases from J, the gap between germline ends came to 15 bases. The CDR3 is CASRSGARGEKLFF. CDR3 nucleotides: TGTGCCAGCAGGTCAGGGGCCCGGGGTGAAAAACTGTTTTTT.

V usage is TRBV2 and J usage is TRBJ2-1; no definite D call. Trimming left V 5 bases short and J 5 bases short, with 10 bases between. Germline-derived CDR1 and CDR2 are SNHLY and FYNNEI. The CDR3 length is 13 residues. CDR3 coding DNA: TGTGCCAGCAGTTCAGAATTTAACAATGAGCAGTTCTTC. Its protein product is CASSSEFNNEQFF.

Ten or more counts support this clone. The chain employs TRBV12-3 or TRBV12-4 and TRBJ1-5; 10 bases line up with TRBD1. The CDR3 extends over 13 amino acids. The V segment lost 6 bases and the J segment 7 bases; nucleotides outside the gene matches: 3. Here the CDR3 DNA reads TGTGCCAGCAGGGGACAGGGGAACCAGCCCCAGCATTTT. Translated: CASRGQGNQPQHF.

Only one count was recorded for this clone. Within the sample, other DNA sequences also encode this same CDR3. The chain links TRBV11-2 to TRBJ1-5, with D tentatively TRBD1 (6 bases). Germline V CDR1 and CDR2: SGHAT, FQNNGV. The CDR3 spans 15 residues. The germline V and J ends were trimmed by 1 base and 7 bases, with 14 bases remaining between them. The CDR3 spells CASSLASGGGQPQHF. CDR3 sequence (DNA): TGTGCCAGCAGCTTAGCTTCGGGGGGCGGGCAGCCCCAGCATTTT.

CDR3 coding DNA: TGTGCCAGCAGCTTGAGGACAGGGTTGAGTGGGGAGCTGTTTTTT. Translating it yields CASSLRTGLSGELFF. The rearrangement uses TRBV5-4 and TRBJ2-2, with 8 bases fitting TRBD1. The CDR3 covers 15 residues. Germline V CDR1 and CDR2: SGHNT, YYREEE (reference sequence). With V trimmed by 1 base and J by 8 bases, 7 bases remained unmatched.

The chain is built from TRBV19 and TRBJ2-7; no reliable D call. CDR1 and CDR2 (germline): LNHDA, SQIVND (reference sequence). V lost 3 bases and J lost 7, with 10 bases in between. CDR3 length: 12 residues. The CDR3 DNA follows: TGTGCCAGTAGTATTGTGGGCTCGGAGCAGTACTTC. It codes for CASSIVGSEQYF.